This TCR beta chain was sequenced for a study of blood T cells in healthy people across ages. Findings and limits, study-wide: Researchers judged that diversity estimates from one million T cells fell short of true values.

Through a sample-barcoded 5' primer and a J-beta primer mix, a second PCR was run for roughly 6 to 12 cycles. Each CDR3 protein gets one entry after TCRdb re-called the 5' RACE reads with MiXCR. This sample has hundreds of thousands of distinct CDR3 sequences, with roughly 35% found just once. Germline values: CDR1 SGHAT, CDR2 FQNNGV. The trim removed 4 bases at V and 5 bases at J, leaving 6 bases unmatched. This CDR3 has 16 residues. About this clonotype itself: Its target is not known.

The TCR originated in a man aged 18 to 35 in good health. The source material was blood. The chain joins TRBV11-2 to TRBJ2-5; the match to TRBD2 covers 14 bases. CDR3 amino acids: CASSSLTSGGAETQYF. CDR3 DNA sequence: TGTGCCAGCAGCTCCCTGACTAGCGGGGGGGCGGAGACCCAGTACTTC.